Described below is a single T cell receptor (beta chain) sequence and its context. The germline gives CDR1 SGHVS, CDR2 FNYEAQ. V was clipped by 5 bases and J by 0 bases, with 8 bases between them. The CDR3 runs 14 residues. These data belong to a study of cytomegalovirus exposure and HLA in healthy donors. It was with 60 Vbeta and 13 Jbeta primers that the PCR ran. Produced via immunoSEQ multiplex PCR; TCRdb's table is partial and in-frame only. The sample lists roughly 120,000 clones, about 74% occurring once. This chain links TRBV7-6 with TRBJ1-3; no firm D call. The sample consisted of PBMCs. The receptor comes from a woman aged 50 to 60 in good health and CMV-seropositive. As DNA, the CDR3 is TGTGCCAGCAGCCCTCGTTACTCTGGAAACACCATATATTTT. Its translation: CASSPRYSGNTIYF.